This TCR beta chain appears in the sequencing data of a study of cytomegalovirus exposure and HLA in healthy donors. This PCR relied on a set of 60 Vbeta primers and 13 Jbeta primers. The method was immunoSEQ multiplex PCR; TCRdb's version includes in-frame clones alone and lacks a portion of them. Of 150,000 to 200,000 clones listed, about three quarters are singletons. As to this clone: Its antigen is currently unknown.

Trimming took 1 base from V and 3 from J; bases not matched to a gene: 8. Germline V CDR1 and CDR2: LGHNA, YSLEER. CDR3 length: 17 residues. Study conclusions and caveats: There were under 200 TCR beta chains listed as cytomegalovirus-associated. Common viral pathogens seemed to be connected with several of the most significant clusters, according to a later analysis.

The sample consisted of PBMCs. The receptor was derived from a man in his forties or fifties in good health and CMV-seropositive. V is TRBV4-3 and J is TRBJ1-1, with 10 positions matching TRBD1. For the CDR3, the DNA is TGCGCCAGCAGCCAAGGTCCCCCGACAGGGGGCGACACTGAAGCTTTCTTT. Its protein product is CASSQGPPTGGDTEAFF.